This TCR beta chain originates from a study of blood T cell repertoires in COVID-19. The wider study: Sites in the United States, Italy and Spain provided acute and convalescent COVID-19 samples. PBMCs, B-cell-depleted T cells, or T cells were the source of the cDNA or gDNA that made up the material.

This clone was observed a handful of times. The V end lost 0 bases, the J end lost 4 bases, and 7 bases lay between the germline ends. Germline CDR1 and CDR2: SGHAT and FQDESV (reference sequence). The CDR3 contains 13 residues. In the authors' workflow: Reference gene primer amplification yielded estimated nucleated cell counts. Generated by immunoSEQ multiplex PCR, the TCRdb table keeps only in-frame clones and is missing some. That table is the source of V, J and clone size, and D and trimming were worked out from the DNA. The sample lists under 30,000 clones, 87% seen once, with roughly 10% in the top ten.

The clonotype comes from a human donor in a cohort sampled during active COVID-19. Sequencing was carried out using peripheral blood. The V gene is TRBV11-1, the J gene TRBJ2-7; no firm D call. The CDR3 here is CASSLASKYEQYF. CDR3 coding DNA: TGTGCCAGCAGCTTAGCCTCTAAATACGAGCAGTACTTC.